The 26 T cell receptor beta chains below come from one sample, sequenced in a study of blood T cell repertoires in COVID-19. Measured with immunoSEQ multiplex PCR; TCRdb has only the in-frame clones, and not every one. The data contain 210,000 or so clones, under 85% of them singletons. The sequenced sample consisted of peripheral blood. The source of these receptors is a woman at least 80 years old with COVID-19, enrolled during active disease.

The chain combines TRBV19 with TRBJ1-3; 7 bases match TRBD1. Per germline, CDR1 LNHDA and CDR2 SQIVND (reference sequence). After removal of 8 bases from V and 0 bases from J, the junction contained 7 bases not matched to a gene. The CDR3 is 15 residues long. The CDR3 is CASAIGGRSGNTIYF. Written as DNA, the CDR3 is TGTGCCAGTGCTATAGGGGGCCGCTCTGGAAACACCATATATTTT. Combining the CDR3 with reference TRBV19 and TRBJ1-3 gives the whole variable domain DGGITQSPKYLFRKEGQNVTLSCEQNLNHDAMYWYRQDPGQGLRLIYYSQIVNDFQKGDIAEGYSVSREKKESFPLTVTSAQKNPTAFYLCASAIGGRSGNTIYFGEGSWLTVV.

The genes are TRBV19 and TRBJ2-7, with a possible D match to TRBD1 (6 bases). The CDR3 is 17 amino acids. Germline assignment: CDR1 LNHDA and CDR2 SQIVND (reference sequence). V was pared by 5 bases and J by 7 bases, with 27 bases between. CDR3 amino acids: CASSSQGTRGDYGEQYF. CDR3 DNA sequence: TGTGCCAGTAGTTCCCAGGGGACCCGGGGCGATTACGGAGAGCAGTACTTC.

This chain links TRBV2 with TRBJ2-1, with 8 positions matching TRBD1. The ends lost 7 bases at V and 7 bases at J; junction bases unmatched: 6. Germline-derived CDR1 and CDR2 are SNHLY and FYNNEI. There are 13 residues in the CDR3. CDR3 residues: CASTTGGQNEQFF. The CDR3 bases are TGTGCCAGCACCACAGGGGGTCAAAATGAGCAGTTCTTC.

The chain carries TRBV25-1 and TRBJ1-4, with TRBD1 as a possible D gene (6 bases). Germline CDR1 reads MGHDK; CDR2 reads SYGVNS. Trimming took 3 bases from V and 7 from J, leaving 18 bases between them. The CDR3 contains 16 residues. As DNA, the CDR3 is TGTGCCAGCAGTGACTCCTACAGGGATGTTGCTGAAAAACTGTTTTTT. It encodes CASSDSYRDVAEKLFF. The variable domain in full, completed from reference TRBV25-1 and TRBJ1-4, reads EADIYQTPRYLVIGTGKKITLECSQTMGHDKMYWYQQDPGMELHLIHYSYGVNSTEKGDLSSESTVSRIRTEHFPLTLESARPSHTSQYLCASSDSYRDVAEKLFFGSGTQLSVL.

The rearrangement uses TRBV9 and TRBJ1-2; tentatively, D is TRBD1 (5 bases). Germline CDR1 and CDR2: SGDLS and YYNGEE. Trimming removed 2 bases at V and 4 bases at J, with 15 bases between. The CDR3 loop spans 15 amino acids. The CDR3 nucleotides are TGTGCCAGCAGCGTGGGTCCTGGGGCTGGCTATGGCTACACCTTC. This codes for CASSVGPGAGYGYTF.

The V and J genes are TRBV19 and TRBJ2-3; D uncertain. There are 13 residues in the CDR3. The germline CDR1 and CDR2 sequences are LNHDA and SQIVND (reference sequence). Trimming left V 10 bases short and J 6 bases short, with 17 bases between. The CDR3 nucleotides read TGTGCCACCAAGCTGTTAGCAACTGATACGCAGTATTTT. Its protein is CATKLLATDTQYF.

The chain carries TRBV15 and TRBJ2-4; 11 bases agree with TRBD1. Germline loops: CDR1 LNHNV, CDR2 YYDKDF (reference sequence). V was clipped by 3 bases and J by 7 bases; unmatched bases: 5. This CDR3 has 15 amino acids. Here the CDR3 DNA reads TGTGCCACCAGCAGCCGTGGGACAGGGGGGAACATTCAGTACTTC. Translating it yields CATSSRGTGGNIQYF.

The rearrangement uses TRBV5-1 and TRBJ1-6; 11 nucleotides line up with TRBD1. In germline, CDR1 is SGHRS, CDR2 YFSETQ. CDR3 length: 18 residues. Losses at the gene ends were 2 bases for V and 4 bases for J; bases not matched to a gene: 8. The CDR3 coding sequence is TGCGCCAGCAGCTTTGGGACAGGGGGGTCCCGATATAATTCACCCCTCCACTTT. Its protein product is CASSFGTGGSRYNSPLHF.

The chain is built from TRBV2 and TRBJ1-2, with 8 bases identical to TRBD1. The CDR3 is made up of 11 amino acids. V was clipped by 5 bases and J by 10 bases; unmatched bases: 3. Germline-derived CDR1 and CDR2 are SNHLY and FYNNEI. The CDR3 loop reads CASSLDRVYTF. For the CDR3, the DNA is TGTGCCAGCAGTCTGGACAGGGTCTACACCTTC. Using reference TRBV2 and TRBJ1-2 for the parts outside the CDR3, the full variable domain is EPEVTQTPSHQVTQMGQEVILRCVPISNHLYFYWYRQILGQKVEFLVSFYNNEISEKSEIFDDQFSVERPDGSNFTLKIRSTKLEDSAMYFCASSLDRVYTFGSGTRLTVV.

There are a few counts of this clone. The rearrangement uses TRBV19 and TRBJ1-2; 7 positions agree with TRBD1. Germline trimming cut 6 bases from V and 4 bases from J; bases unmatched to any gene: 2. The germline V gene has CDR1 LNHDA and CDR2 SQIVND (reference sequence). CDR3 length: 12 residues. This chain's CDR3 is CASSGQAYGYTF. The DNA of the CDR3 is TGTGCCAGTAGCGGACAGGCCTATGGCTACACCTTC.

The rearrangement joins TRBV5-4 to TRBJ2-3; 7 bases match TRBD2. There are 17 residues in the CDR3. Germline V lookup: CDR1 SGHNT, CDR2 YYREEE (reference sequence). The trim removed 4 bases at V and 3 bases at J, leaving 14 bases unmatched. The CDR3 DNA reads as TGTGCCAGCAGCCCCCCGGGATTTGGGGGGGGGACAGATACGCAGTATTTT. Translated, it gives CASSPPGFGGGTDTQYF. Variable domain in full (rest from reference TRBV5-4 and TRBJ2-3): ETGVTQSPTHLIKTRGQQVTLRCSSQSGHNTVSWYQQALGQGPQFIFQYYREEENGRGNFPPRFSGLQFPNYSSELNVNALELDDSALYLCASSPPGFGGGTDTQYFGPGTRLTVL.

This clone came up a few times. The chain links TRBV5-1 to TRBJ1-3; D is possibly TRBD1 (5 bases). The CDR3 loop spans 13 amino acids. Germline V CDR1 and CDR2: SGHRS, YFSETQ. The V end was cut by 5 bases, the J end by 4 bases, with 10 bases between. The CDR3 DNA reads as TGCGCCAGCAGGGGGCGTCGAGGAAACACCATATATTTT. Translation: CASRGRRGNTIYF. The full variable domain, completed using reference TRBV5-1 and TRBJ1-3, is KAGVTQTPRYLIKTRGQQVTLSCSPISGHRSVSWYQQTPGQGLQFLFEYFSETQRNKGNFPGRFSGRQFSNSRSEMNVSTLELGDSALYLCASRGRRGNTIYFGEGSWLTVV.

This clone has only one observation. The chain has TRBV20-1 and TRBJ1-3, with no clear D. The CDR3 has 10 amino acids. Per the germline V gene, CDR1 is DFQATT and CDR2 is SNEGSKA (reference sequence). V was shortened by 4 bases and J by 7 bases, with 5 bases between the two germline ends. The CDR3 reads CSAMGNTIYF. The DNA of the CDR3 is TGCAGTGCTATGGGCAACACCATATATTTT.

The chain uses TRBV6-1 and TRBJ1-2, with 8 bases aligning to TRBD1. CDR3 length equals 15 residues. V lost 2 bases, J lost 6 bases, and 8 bases stayed unmatched. Germline V gives CDR1 MNHNS, CDR2 SASEGT. The CDR3 sequence: CASSEMAGGLDGYTF. CDR3 bases: TGTGCCAGCAGTGAAATGGCAGGGGGCTTGGATGGCTACACCTTC.

The chain links TRBV28 to TRBJ1-4; D is possibly TRBD1 (6 bases). The CDR3 runs 13 residues. Germline V gene sequence: CDR1 MDHEN, CDR2 SYDVKM. Trimming pared 8 bases from V and 8 bases from J, leaving 15 bases between. CDR3 protein: CASVATGTEKLFF. DNA of the CDR3: TGTGCCAGCGTTGCGACCGGGACAGAAAAACTGTTTTTT.

The V call is TRBV5-1, the J call TRBJ2-1; D gene uncertain. CDR1 SGHRS and CDR2 YFSETQ come from the germline V gene. V was clipped by 2 bases and J by 8 bases, with 14 bases between them. This CDR3 comprises 14 residues. As DNA, the CDR3 is TGCGCCAGCAGCTTACAGTATCCTGGCGATGAGCAGTTCTTC. Its translation: CASSLQYPGDEQFF.

This chain joins TRBV7-9 and TRBJ1-5, with D perhaps TRBD1 (6 bases). The CDR3 contains 13 residues. V lost 3 bases and J 6 bases, leaving 9 bases between the germline ends. CDR1 and CDR2 from the germline V gene are SEHNR and FQNEAQ (reference sequence). CDR3 loop: CASSLTQGQPQHF. In DNA, the CDR3 is TGTGCCAGCAGCTTGACACAGGGTCAGCCCCAGCATTTT. The full variable domain, its missing parts supplied by reference TRBV7-9 and TRBJ1-5, is DTGVSQNPRHKITKRGQNVTFRCDPISEHNRLYWYRQTLGQGPEFLTYFQNEAQLEKSRLLSDRFSAERPKGSFSTLEIQRTEQGDSAMYLCASSLTQGQPQHFGDGTRLSIL.

The gene calls are TRBV28 and TRBJ2-5; D not certain. This CDR3 has 14 amino acids. Germline loops: CDR1 MDHEN, CDR2 SYDVKM. The ends were cut back, 6 bases at V and 2 bases at J, with 13 bases in the middle. CDR3 bases: TGTGCCAGCAGCCCATTTCGGGTTCAAGAGACCCAGTACTTC. It translates to CASSPFRVQETQYF.

The V gene is TRBV3-1 (or the pseudogene TRBV3-2), the J gene TRBJ2-5; D not certain. V lost 6 bases and J 2 bases, leaving 10 bases between the germline ends. The germline V gene encodes CDR1 LGHDT and CDR2 YNNKEL (reference sequence). The CDR3 contains 13 residues. CDR3 sequence (DNA): TGTGCCAGCAGGGCGGAAGTTCAAGAGACCCAGTACTTC. Translating it yields CASRAEVQETQYF.

Concerning this clone itself: Other nucleotide sequences in the sample specify the same CDR3. This chain connects TRBV5-1 to TRBJ1-2; tentatively, D is TRBD1 (5 bases). V was clipped by 0 bases and J by 7 bases, with 13 bases between them. CDR3 size: 14 residues. The V gene's germline CDR1 is SGHRS and CDR2 YFSETQ. The CDR3 region is CASSLEAGRGGYTF. The DNA for the CDR3 is TGCGCCAGCAGCTTGGAAGCAGGGAGGGGTGGCTACACCTTC.

The chain uses TRBV20-1 and TRBJ2-5; TRBD2 matches 7 bases. The CDR3 runs 11 residues. V trimming: 3 bases; J trimming: 5 bases; junction bases outside the gene matches: 0. Germline V gene sequence: CDR1 DFQATT, CDR2 SNEGSKA (reference sequence). This CDR3 reads CSASGGETQYF. The CDR3 bases are TGCAGTGCTAGCGGGGGGGAGACCCAGTACTTC.

This clone appeared once. This chain joins TRBV19 and TRBJ1-2; maybe TRBD1 (5 bases). The CDR3 length is 12 residues. With 3 bases removed from V and 3 bases from J, the gap between germline ends came to 5 bases. Looked up from germline, CDR1 is LNHDA and CDR2 is SQIVND (reference sequence). The CDR3 sequence is CASSIRDYGYTF. In DNA form, the CDR3 reads TGTGCCAGTAGTATCAGGGACTATGGCTACACCTTC. The whole variable domain, filled in from reference TRBV19 and TRBJ1-2, reads DGGITQSPKYLFRKEGQNVTLSCEQNLNHDAMYWYRQDPGQGLRLIYYSQIVNDFQKGDIAEGYSVSREKKESFPLTVTSAQKNPTAFYLCASSIRDYGYTFGSGTRLTVV.

The V and J genes are TRBV5-8 and TRBJ1-6, with 7 bases aligning to TRBD1. V lost 5 bases, J lost 10 bases, and 6 bases stayed unmatched. The CDR3 is 13 amino acids. The germline gives CDR1 SGHTS, CDR2 YDEGEE. The CDR3: CASRGTGESPLHF. DNA for the CDR3: TGTGCCAGCAGGGGTACAGGGGAATCACCCCTCCACTTT.

This clone was counted a few times. The chain has TRBV5-1 and TRBJ2-3; 7 bases align to TRBD2. V lost 2 bases, J lost 1 base, and 4 bases stayed unmatched. CDR1 SGHRS and CDR2 YFSETQ come from the germline V gene. This CDR3 is 15 amino acids long. The CDR3 sequence: CASSFGAGGTDTQYF. DNA for the CDR3: TGCGCCAGCAGCTTCGGGGCGGGGGGCACAGATACGCAGTATTTT. Looking up the rest from reference TRBV5-1 and TRBJ2-3 gives the full variable domain: KAGVTQTPRYLIKTRGQQVTLSCSPISGHRSVSWYQQTPGQGLQFLFEYFSETQRNKGNFPGRFSGRQFSNSRSEMNVSTLELGDSALYLCASSFGAGGTDTQYFGPGTRLTVL.

This chain joins TRBV5-1 and TRBJ2-5; 13 nucleotides match TRBD2. Germline loops: CDR1 SGHRS, CDR2 YFSETQ. CDR3 size: 18 residues. Trimming at V came to 4 bases and at J to 0 bases, leaving 9 bases not matched to a gene. CDR3 sequence: CASSPGRTSGGYQETQYF. The CDR3 DNA reads TGCGCCAGCAGCCCCGGTCGGACTAGCGGGGGATACCAAGAGACCCAGTACTTC.

This sequence joins TRBV28 and TRBJ2-5; possibly TRBD1 for D (5 bases). The CDR3 runs 15 residues. The germline V and J ends were trimmed by 3 bases and 2 bases, with 13 bases remaining between them. CDR1 is MDHEN and CDR2 is SYDVKM in the germline V gene. The DNA of the CDR3 is TGTGCCAGCAGTTTCTGGGCAGGGCAGCAAGAGACCCAGTACTTC. It is translated as CASSFWAGQQETQYF.